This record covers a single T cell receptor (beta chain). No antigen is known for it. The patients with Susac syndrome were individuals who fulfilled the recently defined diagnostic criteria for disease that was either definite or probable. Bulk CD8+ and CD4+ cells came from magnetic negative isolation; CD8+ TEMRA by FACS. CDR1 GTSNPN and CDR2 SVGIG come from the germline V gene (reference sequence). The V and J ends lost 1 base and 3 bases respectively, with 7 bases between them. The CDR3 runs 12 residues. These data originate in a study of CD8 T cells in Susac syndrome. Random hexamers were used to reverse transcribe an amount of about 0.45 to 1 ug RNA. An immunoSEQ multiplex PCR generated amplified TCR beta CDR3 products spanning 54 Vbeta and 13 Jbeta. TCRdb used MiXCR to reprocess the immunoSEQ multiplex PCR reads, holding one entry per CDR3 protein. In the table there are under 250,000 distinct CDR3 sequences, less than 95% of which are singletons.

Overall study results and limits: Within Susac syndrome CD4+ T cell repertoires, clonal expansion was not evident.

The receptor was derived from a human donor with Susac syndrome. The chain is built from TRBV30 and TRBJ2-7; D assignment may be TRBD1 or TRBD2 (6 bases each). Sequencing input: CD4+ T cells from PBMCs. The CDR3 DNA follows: TGTGCCTGGAGTGAGGGGGGCTACGAGCAGTACTTC. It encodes CAWSEGGYEQYF.